This T cell receptor (beta chain) comes out of a study of blood T cell repertoires in COVID-19. The V segment lost 5 bases and the J segment 3 bases; nucleotides outside the gene matches: 10. The CDR3 loop spans 17 amino acids. The V gene's germline CDR1 is MNHNY and CDR2 SVGAGI (reference sequence). The protocol was immunoSEQ multiplex PCR, while the TCRdb copy is restricted to in-frame clones and leaves out a portion. This sample yields roughly 59,000 clones, of which less than 80% are seen a single time; 8.5% to 10% belongs to the top ten. What was sequenced was peripheral blood. The origin of this receptor is a human donor in a cohort sampled during active COVID-19. The chain employs TRBV6-6 and TRBJ2-3; 11 positions match TRBD1. CDR3 in amino acids: CASSPAGDRGVTDTQYF. The CDR3 nucleotides are TGTGCCAGCAGTCCCGCGGGGGACAGGGGGGTAACAGATACGCAGTATTTT.